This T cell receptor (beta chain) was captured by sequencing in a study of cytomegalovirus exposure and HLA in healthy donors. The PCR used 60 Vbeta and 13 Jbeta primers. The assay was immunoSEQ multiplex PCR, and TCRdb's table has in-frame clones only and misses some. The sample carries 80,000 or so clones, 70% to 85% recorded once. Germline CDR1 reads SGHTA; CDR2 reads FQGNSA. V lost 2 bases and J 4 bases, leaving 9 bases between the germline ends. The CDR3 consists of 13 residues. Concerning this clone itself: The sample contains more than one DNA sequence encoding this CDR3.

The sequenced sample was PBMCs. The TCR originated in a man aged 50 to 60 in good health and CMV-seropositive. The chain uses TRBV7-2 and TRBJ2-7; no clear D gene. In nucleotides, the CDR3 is TGTGCCAGCAGCTTATCCGAGCATTACGAGCAGTACTTC. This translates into CASSLSEHYEQYF.